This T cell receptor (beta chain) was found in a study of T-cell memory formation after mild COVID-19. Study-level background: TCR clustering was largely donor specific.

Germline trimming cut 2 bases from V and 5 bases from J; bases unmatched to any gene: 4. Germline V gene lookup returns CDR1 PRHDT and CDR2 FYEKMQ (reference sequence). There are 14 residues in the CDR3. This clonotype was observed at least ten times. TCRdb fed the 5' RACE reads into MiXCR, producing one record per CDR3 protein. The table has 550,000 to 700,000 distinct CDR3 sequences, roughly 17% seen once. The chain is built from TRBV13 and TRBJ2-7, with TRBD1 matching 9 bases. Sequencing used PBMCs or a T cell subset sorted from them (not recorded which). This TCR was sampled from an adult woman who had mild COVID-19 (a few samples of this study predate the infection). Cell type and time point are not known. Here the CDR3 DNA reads TGTGCCAGCAGCTTAAGGGACAGGGCCGACGAGCAGTACTTC. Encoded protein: CASSLRDRADEQYF.